These 16 T cell receptor beta chains share one sample of origin, sequenced in a study of human thymus T cells. Thymus tissue was removed during corrective cardiac surgery. Data came from immunoSEQ multiplex PCR; TCRdb stores just in-frame clones and leaves some out. The repertoire holds about 130,000 clones, with around 94% as singletons. Sequencing was carried out using thymus tissue. These receptors were obtained from a boy in the first two years of life with a congenital heart defect but otherwise immunologically healthy.

The chain recombines TRBV10-3 with TRBJ2-1; possible D gene TRBD2, 7 bases. With 0 bases removed from V and 4 bases from J, the gap between germline ends came to 13 bases. The length of the CDR3 is 16 residues. The V gene's germline CDR1 is ENHRY and CDR2 SYGVKD. The CDR3 sequence is CAISESSGGFYNEQFF. In DNA form, the CDR3 reads TGTGCCATCAGTGAGTCGTCGGGGGGCTTTTACAATGAGCAGTTCTTC.

This clone has a single count. The chain recombines TRBV4-1 with TRBJ2-1; 8 positions agree with TRBD1. The CDR3 sequence is 13 residues long. The trim removed 5 bases at V and 5 bases at J, leaving 2 bases unmatched. The germline gives CDR1 MGHRA, CDR2 YSYEKL. This CDR3 reads CASSGTGDNEQFF. The CDR3 DNA reads as TGCGCCAGCAGCGGGACAGGAGACAATGAGCAGTTCTTC.

The chain has TRBV6-6 and TRBJ2-1; perhaps TRBD1 as D (6 bases). The length of the CDR3 is 14 residues. Germline V CDR1 and CDR2: MNHNY, SVGAGI (reference sequence). Trimming pared 2 bases from V and 5 bases from J, leaving 10 bases between. The CDR3 loop reads CASSYGGQNNEQFF. CDR3 in DNA: TGTGCCAGCAGTTACGGGGGCCAGAACAATGAGCAGTTCTTC.

Concerning this clone: The same CDR3 is also encoded by other DNA sequences in this sample. The chain employs TRBV18 and TRBJ2-5, with D unclear. The CDR3 spans 12 residues. Per germline, CDR1 KGHSH and CDR2 LQKENI. Trimming shortened V by 2 bases and J by 3 bases, and 4 bases separated the two germline ends. CDR3 residues: CASSPGEETQYF. The CDR3 nucleotides read TGTGCCAGCTCACCAGGGGAAGAGACCCAGTACTTC.

The chain has TRBV5-1 and TRBJ1-6; unclear D gene. Per the germline V gene, CDR1 is SGHRS and CDR2 is YFSETQ. The CDR3 loop spans 14 amino acids. Between the trimmed V and J ends, which lost 0 bases and 5 bases, there was a span of 6 bases. This CDR3 is CASSLVTDNSPLHF. Here the CDR3 DNA reads TGCGCCAGCAGCTTGGTTACAGATAATTCACCCCTCCACTTT.

The chain joins TRBV11-2 to TRBJ1-1, with 7 positions matching TRBD1. This CDR3 contains 13 residues. Germline trimming cut 3 bases from V and 3 bases from J; bases unmatched to any gene: 1. Germline CDR1 and CDR2: SGHAT and FQNNGV. The CDR3: CASSFQGDTEAFF. As DNA, the CDR3 is TGTGCCAGCAGCTTTCAGGGGGACACTGAAGCTTTCTTT.

The rearrangement links TRBV28 to TRBJ1-5; maybe TRBD1 (5 bases). The germline V and J ends were trimmed by 3 bases and 5 bases, with 8 bases remaining between them. This CDR3 spans 13 amino acids. CDR1 is MDHEN and CDR2 is SYDVKM in the germline V gene. CDR3 DNA: TGTGCCAGCAGTTTGGGGGGTGATCAGCCCCAGCATTTT. It encodes CASSLGGDQPQHF.

This chain joins TRBV7-9 and TRBJ1-1, with a tentative D call TRBD1 (5 bases). The CDR3 consists of 12 residues. From germline, CDR1 is SEHNR and CDR2 FQNEAQ (reference sequence). V lost 5 bases and J lost 6, with 10 bases in between. The CDR3 DNA sequence: TGTGCCAGCAGCCACCAGGGAGCTGAAGCTTTCTTT. It is translated as CASSHQGAEAFF.

V and J are TRBV15 and TRBJ2-5; a possible D gene is TRBD2 (8 bases). The CDR3 length is 16 residues. Deletions cut 1 base from V and 5 bases from J, with 17 bases between. Germline-derived CDR1 and CDR2 are LNHNV and YYDKDF (reference sequence). For the CDR3, the DNA is TGTGCCACCAGCAGAGGAAGGGGGCGCGGGGGGGAGACCCAGTACTTC. It translates to CATSRGRGRGGETQYF. The variable domain in full, with the rest retrieved from reference TRBV15 and TRBJ2-5, is DAMVIQNPRYQVTQFGKPVTLSCSQTLNHNVMYWYQQKSSQAPKLLFHYYDKDFNNEADTPDNFQSRRPNTSFCFLDIRSPGLGDTAMYLCATSRGRGRGGETQYFGPGTRLLVL.

The chain joins TRBV25-1 to TRBJ2-1; 16 positions match TRBD2. CDR3 length: 17 amino acids. Germline CDR1 is MGHDK and CDR2 is SYGVNS. V lost 3 bases, J lost 4 bases, and 3 bases stayed unmatched. Here the CDR3 reads CASSDGTSGGEYNEQFF. The DNA of the CDR3 is TGTGCCAGCAGTGACGGGACTAGCGGGGGGGAATACAATGAGCAGTTCTTC.

The V gene is TRBV11-2, the J gene TRBJ2-7; D unclear. The germline V gene encodes CDR1 SGHAT and CDR2 FQNNGV. The CDR3 is 15 amino acids. The ends were cut back, 5 bases at V and 2 bases at J, with 16 bases in the middle. This CDR3 reads CASSPSVGPPYEQYF. CDR3 DNA: TGTGCCAGCAGCCCCAGCGTCGGACCGCCCTACGAGCAGTACTTC. The variable domain in full, with the rest retrieved from reference TRBV11-2 and TRBJ2-7, is EAGVAQSPRYKIIEKRQSVAFWCNPISGHATLYWYQQILGQGPKLLIQFQNNGVVDDSQLPKDRFSAERLKGVDSTLKIQPAKLEDSAVYLCASSPSVGPPYEQYFGPGTRLTVT.

Here the CDR3 DNA reads TGCGCCAGCAGCGGCCGGTTTCGGGACAGGGGGTCCTGGAACACTGAAGCTTTCTTT. This encodes CASSGRFRDRGSWNTEAFF. This chain uses TRBV4-3 with TRBJ1-1; 11 nucleotides align to TRBD1. V lost 5 bases and J lost 1; bases outside the gene matches: 15. CDR3 size: 19 residues. Germline lookup yields CDR1 LGHNA and CDR2 YSLEER.

The rearrangement uses TRBV14 and TRBJ2-7, with TRBD2 matching 8 bases. CDR1 and CDR2 (germline): SGHDN, FVKESK. The ends lost 1 base at V and 2 bases at J; junction bases unmatched: 4. The CDR3 contains 15 residues. CDR3 amino acids: CASSQARGGPYEQYF. The CDR3 DNA reads as TGTGCCAGCAGCCAAGCTCGCGGGGGGCCCTACGAGCAGTACTTC.

The chain joins TRBV6-5 to TRBJ2-1; no firm D call. Trimming took 7 bases from V and 0 from J, leaving 13 bases between them. The CDR3 extends over 15 amino acids. CDR1 and CDR2 from the germline V gene are MNHEY and SVGAGI. Written as DNA, the CDR3 is TGTGCCAGCACCGACCCAACGAGCTCCTACAATGAGCAGTTCTTC. Translating it yields CASTDPTSSYNEQFF.

This clone came up once. The chain joins TRBV15 to TRBJ1-2, with unresolved D. Trimming pared 5 bases from V and 8 bases from J, leaving 15 bases between. Germline CDR1 and CDR2: LNHNV and YYDKDF (reference sequence). CDR3 length: 13 amino acids. In nucleotides, the CDR3 is TGTGCCACCAGCTTGCCAGCGGACGGAGGCTACACCTTC. Protein: CATSLPADGGYTF.

This clone was seen a single time. This sequence joins TRBV7-9 and TRBJ2-3, with 10 bases identical to TRBD1. This CDR3 has 16 residues. Trimming at V came to 4 bases and at J to 2 bases, leaving 6 bases not matched to a gene. Germline assignment: CDR1 SEHNR and CDR2 FQNEAQ (reference sequence). Here the CDR3 DNA reads TGTGCCAGCAGCTCCGGGACAGGGGTTTTCACAGATACGCAGTATTTT. Amino acids: CASSSGTGVFTDTQYF.